This TCR beta chain was retrieved from a study of blood T cells in healthy people across ages. Through a sample-barcoded 5' primer and a J-beta primer mix, a second PCR was run for roughly 7 to 11 cycles. Each CDR3 protein gets one entry after TCRdb re-called the 5' RACE reads with MiXCR. Of some 890,000 distinct CDR3 sequences listed, around 29% are singletons. The CDR3 contains 15 residues. The germline V gene encodes CDR1 SGHAT and CDR2 FQNNGV. Trimming at V came to 1 base and at J to 11 bases, leaving 11 bases not matched to a gene. Each sample yielded at least 6 micrograms of PBMC total RNA. The study's findings and limits: The recorded TCR beta diversity per million T cells decreased in a roughly linear manner with age.

As regards this clonotype: Its specificity is unknown. This may arise from a read error, as a much more abundant clone is one base away.

Another study also made use of these data, one on T cells of mothers and their children.

The rearrangement joins TRBV11-2 to TRBJ2-5; 9 bases are shared with TRBD1. The sequenced sample was blood. This clonotype was obtained from a woman between 40 and 55 years old in good health. CDR3: CASSLVDRGNYGQYF. The CDR3 coding sequence is TGTGCCAGCAGCTTAGTGGACAGGGGCAACTACGGGCAGTACTTC.